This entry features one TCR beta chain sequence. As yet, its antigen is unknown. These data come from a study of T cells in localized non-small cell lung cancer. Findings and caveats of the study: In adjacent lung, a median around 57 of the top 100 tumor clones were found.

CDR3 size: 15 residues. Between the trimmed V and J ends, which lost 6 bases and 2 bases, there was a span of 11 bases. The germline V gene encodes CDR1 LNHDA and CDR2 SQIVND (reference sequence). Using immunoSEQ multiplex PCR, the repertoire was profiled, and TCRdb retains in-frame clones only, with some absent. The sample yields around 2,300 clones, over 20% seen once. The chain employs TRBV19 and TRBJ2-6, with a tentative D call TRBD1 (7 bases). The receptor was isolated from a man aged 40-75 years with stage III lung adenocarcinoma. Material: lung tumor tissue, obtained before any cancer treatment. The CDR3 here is CASRGRGAGANVLTF. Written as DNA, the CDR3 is TGTGCCAGTAGGGGCAGGGGGGCTGGGGCCAACGTCCTGACTTTC.